This T cell receptor beta chain was observed in a study of PD-1 and CTLA-4 blockade in melanoma. Clones were sequenced by immunoSEQ multiplex PCR, and TCRdb holds only the in-frame ones, with some missing. The sample yields some 30,000 clones, 88% seen once. V lost 8 bases, J lost 0 bases, and 14 bases lay in between. The CDR3 is 15 residues long. Looked up from germline, CDR1 is MNHEY and CDR2 is SVGAGI. Sequencing was performed on CD8+ T cells from peripheral blood, taken from a patient given anti-PD-1 treatment. The TCR comes from a human donor with melanoma. This sequence joins TRBV6-5 and TRBJ1-5; no clear D. The CDR3 region is CASLPQVYSNQPQHF. CDR3 DNA: TGTGCCAGCCTGCCCCAGGTCTATAGCAATCAGCCCCAGCATTTT.